This T cell receptor beta chain was observed in a study of blood T cell repertoires in COVID-19. Across the study: Sites in the United States, Italy and Spain provided acute and convalescent COVID-19 samples. T cells, B-cell-depleted T cells, or PBMCs supplied cDNA or gDNA.

Original processing notes: Reference gene primer amplification yielded estimated nucleated cell counts. The data were produced by immunoSEQ multiplex PCR, yet TCRdb's version contains in-frame clones alone and is incomplete. That table supplies the V and J calls and clone size; D and trimming were determined from the DNA. The sample holds about 83,000 clones, more than 75% seen once. Germline V gene data show CDR1 as SEHNR and CDR2 as FQNEAQ (reference sequence). V was clipped by 5 bases and J by 0 bases; unmatched bases: 9. This CDR3 is 17 amino acids long. Sequenced sample: peripheral blood. The clonotype originates from a woman aged 80 or older with active or convalescent COVID-19. The J gene is TRBJ2-2, the V gene TRBV7-9; 7 bases are a match to TRBD1. The CDR3 region has the DNA TGTGCCAGCAGCAAACTAACAGGGACAGCGAACACCGGGGAGCTGTTTTTT. Translation gives CASSKLTGTANTGELFF.